The sequence of this T cell receptor beta chain was determined in a study of spatial heterogeneity in lung cancer. In the study overall: Compared with alpha-chain sequences, beta-chain sequences were consistently detected in greater numbers. Each unique TCR and UMI combination was seen more than ten times on average in raw reads. Study-level findings and limits: Follow-up blood showed ubiquitous expanded tumor TCRs less than blood at resection did.

TCRdb reprocessed the 5' RACE reads with MiXCR, giving one entry per CDR3 protein. The sample lists around 41,000 distinct CDR3 sequences; approximately 6.9% were seen once. Stated time point: sample taken at primary tumor resection. Unsorted whole RNA of tumor, nontumor lung or frozen PBMC was sequenced. This clonotype has ten or more counts. Its antigen is still unknown. The sample was PBMCs, taken at surgery. This receptor was identified in a female donor with early-stage non-small cell lung cancer.

CDR3 bases: TGTGCCAGCTCCGGGACCATCGTGGAGACCCAGTACTTC. It translates to CASSGTIVETQYF. The gene calls are TRBV2 and TRBJ2-5; D is tentatively TRBD1 or TRBD2 (5 bases each). V lost 8 bases and J 5 bases, leaving 15 bases between the germline ends. Per the germline V gene, CDR1 is SNHLY and CDR2 is FYNNEI. The CDR3 length is 13 residues. The full variable domain, with the rest looked up from reference TRBV2 and TRBJ2-5, is EPEVTQTPSHQVTQMGQEVILRCVPISNHLYFYWYRQILGQKVEFLVSFYNNEISEKSEIFDDQFSVERPDGSNFTLKIRSTKLEDSAMYFCASSGTIVETQYFGPGTRLLVL.